This T cell receptor (beta chain) was identified in a study of beta chain features in type 1 diabetes. Overall study results and limits: Type 1 diabetes patients had VDJ junctions that carried fewer insertions and more deletions. With patients and controls alike, PCR might favor shorter templates to an equal degree.

The study reverse transcribed the entire isolated RNA, so it sequenced expressed TCRB transcripts. Assay: immunoSEQ multiplex PCR; the TCRdb copy retains only in-frame clones and omits some. The sample includes 120,000 to 150,000 clones, roughly 50% of them seen just once. This clone was detected a few times. The antigen is unknown. Unmatched junction bases numbered 6, after V lost 3 bases and J lost 6 bases. The length of the CDR3 is 14 residues. CDR1 LGHNA and CDR2 YSLEER come from the germline V gene. In all sorted populations, purity surpassed 98%. Material: Tregs from blood. The chain carries TRBV4-3 and TRBJ1-1; 8 nucleotides align to TRBD1. The clonotype was recovered from a man between 18 and 35 years old in good health. Here the CDR3 DNA reads TGCGCCAGCAGCCACCGGGACAGGTACTCTGAAGCTTTCTTT. Protein product: CASSHRDRYSEAFF.